This entry lists 5 T cell receptor beta chains sequenced from one sample in a study of identical twins. TCRdb analysed the 5' RACE reads with MiXCR anew, one entry per CDR3 protein. The sample lists about 470,000 distinct CDR3 sequences, approximately 24% occurring once. A further study also used this sample, focusing on T cells expressing NK-cell markers.

Material: CD4+ T cells sorted from blood. Every receptor here comes from a woman between 18 and 29 years old in good health.

This clonotype was observed a few times. The genes are TRBV18 and TRBJ2-7; TRBD1 matches 8 bases. Germline V CDR1 and CDR2: KGHSH, LQKENI. Germline trimming cut 3 bases from V and 7 bases from J; bases unmatched to any gene: 8. The CDR3 is made up of 14 amino acids. The CDR3 DNA reads as TGTGCCAGCTCACCCGGGACAGGTTTGCAGGAGCAGTACTTC. This gives the protein CASSPGTGLQEQYF. Full variable domain (remainder filled in from reference TRBV18 and TRBJ2-7): NAGVMQNPRHLVRRRGQEARLRCSPMKGHSHVYWYRQLPEEGLKFMVYLQKENIIDESGMPKERFSAEFPKEGPSILRIQQVVRGDSAAYFCASSPGTGLQEQYFGPGTRLTVT.

This clonotype was seen more than once but under ten times. The chain links TRBV29-1 to TRBJ1-5; tentative D call: TRBD1 (6 bases). The V gene lost 4 bases and the J gene lost 0 bases, with 7 bases spanning the gap. The germline gives CDR1 SQVTM, CDR2 ANQGSEA. The CDR3 sequence is 13 residues long. The CDR3, as DNA: TGCAGCGTTGGGACAGATAGCAATCAGCCCCAGCATTTT. Translation: CSVGTDSNQPQHF.

The chain is built from TRBV3-1 and TRBJ2-3; D may be TRBD1 (6 bases). V was cut by 6 bases and J by 4 bases, with 17 bases left in between. Per germline, CDR1 LGHDT and CDR2 YNNKEL (reference sequence). This CDR3 comprises 15 residues. The DNA of the CDR3 is TGTGCCAGCAGGGAGTTGGGGGCCGCGCCAGATACGCAGTATTTT. It specifies CASRELGAAPDTQYF.

In this sample, this clonotype turned up a few times. This sequence joins TRBV7-9 and TRBJ1-5, with TRBD1 matching over 8 bases. The CDR3 loop spans 14 amino acids. Germline V gene sequence: CDR1 SEHNR, CDR2 FQNEAQ (reference sequence). Germline trimming cut 4 bases from V and 5 bases from J; bases unmatched to any gene: 4. This CDR3 is CASSSQGADQPQHF. The CDR3 DNA reads TGTGCCAGCAGCTCCCAGGGGGCTGATCAGCCCCAGCATTTT.

This clonotype occurred a few times. The genes are TRBV5-5 and TRBJ1-5, with D unresolved. Trimming cost V 4 bases and J 4 bases, with 6 bases left between them. The CDR3 consists of 12 residues. Germline loops: CDR1 SGHKS, CDR2 YYEKEE (reference sequence). CDR3 residues: CASSGMNQPQHF. The CDR3 DNA sequence: TGTGCCAGCAGCGGGATGAATCAGCCCCAGCATTTT.